This TCR beta chain was sequenced for a study of cytomegalovirus exposure and HLA in healthy donors. General study findings and limits: TCR beta chains associated with HLA were, in a later analysis, more clonally expanded than equally common others. Serostatus for CMV was the only available immune exposure information. Across HLA loci, a later analysis found differing TCR association rates, with DRB1 most and HLA-C fewest.

Amplification used 60 Vbeta primers and 13 Jbeta primers. The method was immunoSEQ multiplex PCR; TCRdb's version includes in-frame clones alone and lacks a portion of them. The sample yields approximately 190,000 clones, approximately 70% seen once. As concerns this clone: The antigen remains undetermined.

The CDR3 is 15 amino acids. CDR1 is WSHSY and CDR2 is SAAADI in the germline V gene. Trimming left V 6 bases short and J 0 bases short, with 15 bases between. Sequenced: PBMCs. The chain combines TRBV10-2 with TRBJ2-7, with D possibly TRBD1 on 5 matching bases. The clonotype originates from a man in his forties in good health and CMV-seropositive. The CDR3: CASSTQGPSSYEQYF. The DNA of the CDR3 is TGCGCCAGCAGCACGCAGGGTCCAAGCTCCTACGAGCAGTACTTC.